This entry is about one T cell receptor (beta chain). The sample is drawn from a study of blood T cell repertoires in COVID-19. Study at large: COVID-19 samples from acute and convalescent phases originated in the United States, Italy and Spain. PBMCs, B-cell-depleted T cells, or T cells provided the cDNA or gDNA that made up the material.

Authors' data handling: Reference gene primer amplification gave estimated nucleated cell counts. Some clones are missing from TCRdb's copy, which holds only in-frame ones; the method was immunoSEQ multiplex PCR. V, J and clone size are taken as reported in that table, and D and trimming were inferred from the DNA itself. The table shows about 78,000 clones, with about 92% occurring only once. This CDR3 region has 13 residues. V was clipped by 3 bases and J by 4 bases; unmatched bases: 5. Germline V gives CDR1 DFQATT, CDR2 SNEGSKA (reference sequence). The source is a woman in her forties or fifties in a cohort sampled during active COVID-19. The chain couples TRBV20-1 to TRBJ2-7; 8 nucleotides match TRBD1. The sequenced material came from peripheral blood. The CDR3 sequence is CSASRTGNYEQYF. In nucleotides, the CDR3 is TGCAGTGCTAGTAGGACAGGGAATTACGAGCAGTACTTC.